This record looks at one T cell receptor (beta chain) sequence and its context. The ends were cut back, 5 bases at V and 5 bases at J, with 14 bases in the middle. Germline-derived CDR1 and CDR2 are KGHDR and SFDVKD. This CDR3 contains 15 residues. Seattle cases were enrolled at active infection and followed longitudinally. These data come from a study of blood T cell repertoires in COVID-19. Study overall: Both acute and convalescent COVID-19 samples were obtained from the United States, Italy and Spain. Nucleic acid was either cDNA or gDNA, and it came from T cells, B-cell-depleted T cells, or PBMCs.

Study processing details: How many nucleated cells were present was estimated from reference gene primer amplification. Only in-frame clones appear in the TCRdb table, and some are missing; sequencing was by immunoSEQ multiplex PCR. The DNA gave D and trimming, while V, J and clone size come from that table. The profile shows roughly 16,000 clones, roughly 89% of them singletons. Sequencing used peripheral blood. The rearrangement links TRBV24-1 to TRBJ1-4, with a possible D match to TRBD1 (5 bases). This receptor was identified in a woman aged 80 or older with COVID-19, enrolled during active disease. The CDR3, as DNA: TGTGCCACCAGTGCCCCCGGGACTCCCAATGAAAAACTGTTTTTT. It specifies CATSAPGTPNEKLFF.